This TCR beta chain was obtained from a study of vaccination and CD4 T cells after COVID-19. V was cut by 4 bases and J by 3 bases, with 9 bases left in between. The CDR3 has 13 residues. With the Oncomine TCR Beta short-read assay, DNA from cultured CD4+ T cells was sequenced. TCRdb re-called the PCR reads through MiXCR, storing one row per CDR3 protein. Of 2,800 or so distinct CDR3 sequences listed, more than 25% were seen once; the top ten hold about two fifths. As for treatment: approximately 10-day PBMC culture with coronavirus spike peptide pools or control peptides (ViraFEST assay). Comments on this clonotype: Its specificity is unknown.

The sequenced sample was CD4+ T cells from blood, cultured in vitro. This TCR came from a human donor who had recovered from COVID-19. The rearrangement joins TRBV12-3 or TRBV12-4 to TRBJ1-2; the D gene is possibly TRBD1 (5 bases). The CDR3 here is CASSSREDYGYTF. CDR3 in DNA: TGTGCCAGCAGTTCCAGGGAGGACTATGGCTACACCTTC.